These 11 T cell receptor beta chains came from one sample sequenced in a study of CD8+ T cells in alopecia areata. Treatment given: oral pan-JAK inhibitor, 5-10 mg twice daily. TCR sequencing used cDNA made by reverse transcription of extracted RNA. The assay was immunoSEQ multiplex PCR, and TCRdb's table has in-frame clones only and misses some. The sample consists of over 150,000 clones, 55% to 75% of them appearing once. The starting material was CD4+ T cells sorted from blood, obtained at week 24, from a patient treated with tofacitinib. All receptors derive from a human donor with alopecia areata.

This sequence joins TRBV4-2 and TRBJ1-2, with D maybe TRBD1 (5 bases). Trimming took 0 bases from V and 4 from J, leaving 12 bases between them. This CDR3 has 15 residues. Germline assignment: CDR1 LGHNA and CDR2 YNFKEQ. CDR3 nucleotide sequence: TGTGCCAGCAGCCAAGATTTCCAGGGCACCTATGGCTACACCTTC. As protein: CASSQDFQGTYGYTF.

CDR3 residues: CASSVDPGQGDTEAFF. CDR3 nucleotides: TGTGCCAGCAGCGTCGACCCGGGACAGGGGGATACTGAAGCTTTCTTT. V and J are TRBV25-1 and TRBJ1-1, with 11 bases identical to TRBD1. Germline V gene sequence: CDR1 MGHDK, CDR2 SYGVNS. The CDR3 sequence is 16 residues long. V dropped 6 bases and J dropped 5; count of bases not matched to a gene: 11.

This clone was recorded a few times. The chain couples TRBV10-3 to TRBJ2-7; a possible D gene is TRBD2 (5 bases). This CDR3 has 12 amino acids. With 5 bases removed from V and 3 bases from J, the gap between germline ends came to 8 bases. In germline, CDR1 is ENHRY, CDR2 SYGVKD. The CDR3 bases are TGTGCCATCAGTCTTCGGGACTACGAGCAGTACTTC. It translates to CAISLRDYEQYF.

The chain employs TRBV30 and TRBJ1-2; 8 nucleotides agree with TRBD1. After removal of 3 bases from V and 7 bases from J, the junction contained 7 bases not matched to a gene. Germline V CDR1 and CDR2: GTSNPN, SVGIG (reference sequence). The CDR3 sequence is 13 residues long. This chain's CDR3 is CAWRVDRASGYTF. In DNA, the CDR3 is TGTGCCTGGAGGGTGGACAGGGCGTCTGGCTACACCTTC. Full variable domain (missing parts from reference TRBV30 and TRBJ1-2): SQTIHQWPATLVQPVGSPLSLECTVEGTSNPNLYWYRQAAGRGLQLLFYSVGIGQISSEVPQNLSASRPQDRQFILSSKKLLLSDSGFYLCAWRVDRASGYTFGSGTRLTVV.

This clone was seen just once. This chain connects TRBV29-1 to TRBJ2-7; 10 bases are a match to TRBD2. There are 18 residues in the CDR3. CDR1 is SQVTM and CDR2 is ANQGSEA in the germline V gene. The V gene end was trimmed by 1 base and the J gene end by 2 bases; junction bases not matched to a gene: 14. The CDR3 region has the DNA TGCAGCGTTGAAGTGCCCACCCGGCTTAGCGGGGGGACCTACGAGCAGTACTTC. Amino acids: CSVEVPTRLSGGTYEQYF.

Only a few counts were recorded for this clone. V is TRBV7-8 and J is TRBJ1-6; D may be TRBD1 (5 bases). V was pared by 5 bases and J by 4 bases, with 6 bases between. Germline CDR1 SGHVS, CDR2 FQNEAQ. The CDR3 is 13 residues long. The CDR3 loop is CASSPGYNSPLHF. CDR3 in DNA: TGTGCCAGCAGCCCAGGGTATAATTCACCCCTCCACTTT.

The genes are TRBV30 and TRBJ2-7, with 7 bases lining up with TRBD1. The CDR3 is 13 residues long. Unmatched junction bases numbered 8, after V lost 3 bases and J lost 6 bases. The V gene's germline CDR1 is GTSNPN and CDR2 SVGIG (reference sequence). The CDR3 nucleotides are TGTGCCTGGAGAACCACAGGGGTTGTCGAGCAGTACTTC. Its protein product is CAWRTTGVVEQYF. The full variable domain, in which reference TRBV30 and TRBJ2-7 provide the parts outside the CDR3, is SQTIHQWPATLVQPVGSPLSLECTVEGTSNPNLYWYRQAAGRGLQLLFYSVGIGQISSEVPQNLSASRPQDRQFILSSKKLLLSDSGFYLCAWRTTGVVEQYFGPGTRLTVT.

The J gene is TRBJ1-5, the V gene TRBV30; tentative D call: TRBD1 (5 bases). Germline loops: CDR1 GTSNPN, CDR2 SVGIG (reference sequence). With 0 bases removed from V and 2 bases from J, the gap between germline ends came to 8 bases. CDR3 length: 14 residues. CDR3 region: CAWSVPGGNQPQHF. The CDR3 nucleotides read TGTGCCTGGAGTGTACCGGGGGGCAATCAGCCCCAGCATTTT.

This clone was seen only a few times. This rearrangement joins TRBV12-5 to TRBJ1-1, with D uncertain. CDR3 length equals 12 residues. Germline V gene lookup returns CDR1 LGHNT and CDR2 FRNRAP. The V end was cut by 1 base, the J end by 4 bases, with 4 bases between. The CDR3 nucleotides read TGTGCTAGTGGTTTGGGATTCACTGAAGCTTTCTTT. This gives the protein CASGLGFTEAFF.

The chain uses TRBV4-1 and TRBJ2-7; no reliable D call. V lost 1 base and J 4 bases, leaving 14 bases between the germline ends. Germline V gene sequence: CDR1 MGHRA, CDR2 YSYEKL. The CDR3 sequence is 15 residues long. CDR3 DNA sequence: TGCGCCAGCAGCCAAGGGGCAGGCCCTGATTACGAGCAGTACTTC. Residues: CASSQGAGPDYEQYF.

DNA of the CDR3: TGTGCCAGCACCCTGACTAGGGTAGGAAAGTTCTTC. It translates to CASTLTRVGKFF. The chain recombines TRBV2 with TRBJ2-1; TRBD2 might be the D (6 bases). Germline values: CDR1 SNHLY, CDR2 FYNNEI. V was pared by 7 bases and J by 14 bases, with 18 bases between. This CDR3 is 12 amino acids long.